One and the same sample provided the 27 T cell receptor beta chains below, sequenced in a study of CD8 T cells in Susac syndrome. RNA amounts of roughly 0.45 to 1 ug underwent reverse transcription with random hexamers. TCRdb re-analysed the immunoSEQ multiplex PCR reads in MiXCR, keeping a single row per CDR3 protein. The table has around 200,000 distinct CDR3 sequences, roughly 94% seen once; the top ten hold approximately 0.094%. Input material: CD4+ T cells from PBMCs. The source of these receptors is a human donor in good health.

The J gene is TRBJ1-5, the V gene TRBV30; the D gene is possibly TRBD1 (6 bases). The CDR3 spans 13 residues. Germline lookup yields CDR1 GTSNPN and CDR2 SVGIG (reference sequence). V dropped 1 base and J dropped 4 bases, with 8 bases sitting between them. The CDR3 region has the DNA TGTGCCTGGAGTGAAACAGGGAATCAGCCCCAGCATTTT. This codes for CAWSETGNQPQHF.

The chain combines TRBV19 with TRBJ1-2; D might be TRBD1 (5 bases). V was clipped by 5 bases and J by 6 bases, with 19 bases between them. CDR1 LNHDA and CDR2 SQIVND come from the germline V gene (reference sequence). The CDR3 runs 15 residues. CDR3 nucleotide sequence: TGTGCCAGTAGTCTAAATCGGGACGCCGGGCATGGCTACACCTTC. This gives the protein CASSLNRDAGHGYTF. The full variable domain, its missing parts supplied by reference TRBV19 and TRBJ1-2, is DGGITQSPKYLFRKEGQNVTLSCEQNLNHDAMYWYRQDPGQGLRLIYYSQIVNDFQKGDIAEGYSVSREKKESFPLTVTSAQKNPTAFYLCASSLNRDAGHGYTFGSGTRLTVV.

The V gene is TRBV25-1, the J gene TRBJ2-2, with D maybe TRBD1 (6 bases). V lost 5 bases and J lost 0, with 19 bases in between. This CDR3 region has 18 residues. Germline loops: CDR1 MGHDK, CDR2 SYGVNS. CDR3 loop: CASSSNNWDTSNTGELFF. CDR3 DNA sequence: TGTGCCAGCAGTTCCAATAATTGGGACACCTCGAACACCGGGGAGCTGTTTTTT.

The rearrangement uses TRBV4-3 and TRBJ1-5, with unresolved D. Germline V lookup: CDR1 LGHNA, CDR2 YSLEER. This CDR3 region has 13 residues. Trimming left V 4 bases short and J 0 bases short, with 4 bases between. The CDR3 DNA reads as TGCGCCAGCAGCCCTACTAGCAATCAGCCCCAGCATTTT. It translates to CASSPTSNQPQHF.

The J gene is TRBJ2-2, the V gene TRBV20-1; D may correspond to TRBD1 or TRBD2 (6 bases each). The CDR3 contains 14 residues. Trimming took 0 bases from V and 4 from J, leaving 9 bases between them. Germline values: CDR1 DFQATT, CDR2 SNEGSKA (reference sequence). In nucleotides, the CDR3 is TGCAGTGCTAGAGATGGAGGGGGCACCGGGGAGCTGTTTTTT. Encoded protein: CSARDGGGTGELFF.

The rearrangement uses TRBV18 and TRBJ1-3; D may be TRBD1 (5 bases). The CDR3 is made up of 14 amino acids. Deletions cut 1 base from V and 4 bases from J, with 8 bases between. Germline-derived CDR1 and CDR2 are KGHSH and LQKENI. For the CDR3, the DNA is TGTGCCAGCTCACCACAGGGACGCGGAAACACCATATATTTT. Its protein product is CASSPQGRGNTIYF.

The gene calls are TRBV14 and TRBJ1-1; D is ambiguous. Trimming shortened V by 0 bases and J by 0 bases, and 2 bases separated the two germline ends. Germline CDR1 is SGHDN and CDR2 is FVKESK. The CDR3 runs 13 residues. CDR3 sequence reads: CASSQDVNTEAFF. The DNA for the CDR3 is TGTGCCAGCAGCCAAGATGTGAACACTGAAGCTTTCTTT.

The V gene is TRBV6-5, the J gene TRBJ1-2; 8 bases agree with TRBD1. Germline CDR1 MNHEY, CDR2 SVGAGI. The CDR3 consists of 14 residues. With 5 bases clipped from V and 6 bases from J, the junction kept 8 bases outside the gene matches. The CDR3 nucleotides are TGTGCCAGCAGTGAGGACAGGGATATGGATGGCTACACCTTC. As protein: CASSEDRDMDGYTF.

This chain uses TRBV30 with TRBJ2-1; D perhaps matches TRBD1 (5 bases). V shed 2 bases and J shed 0 bases, with 14 bases lying between them. Germline loops: CDR1 GTSNPN, CDR2 SVGIG (reference sequence). CDR3 length: 16 residues. CDR3 nucleotide sequence: TGTGCCTGGAGTACGCCCTACCAGGGCTCCTACAATGAGCAGTTCTTC. This translates into CAWSTPYQGSYNEQFF.

The V gene is TRBV20-1, the J gene TRBJ1-1; no reliable D call. Germline V gene sequence: CDR1 DFQATT, CDR2 SNEGSKA (reference sequence). V was trimmed by 6 bases and J by 8 bases, leaving 13 bases between them. The CDR3 covers 11 residues. CDR3 sequence reads: CSANTAIEAFF. CDR3 nucleotides: TGCAGTGCGAACACAGCAATAGAAGCTTTCTTT.

This sequence joins TRBV7-2 and TRBJ2-7; the match to TRBD2 covers 10 bases. The CDR3 contains 16 residues. J gave up 1 base and V 1 base, and 4 bases lay outside the gene matches. CDR1 is SGHTA, CDR2 FQGNSA, per germline. The CDR3 sequence is CASSLVSGGRSYEQYF. CDR3 nucleotide sequence: TGTGCCAGCAGCTTAGTTAGCGGGGGGCGGTCCTACGAGCAGTACTTC.

V and J are TRBV18 and TRBJ2-7, with D hard to call. The V gene lost 3 bases and the J gene lost 0 bases, with 9 bases spanning the gap. This CDR3 has 14 amino acids. Per germline, CDR1 KGHSH and CDR2 LQKENI. The CDR3 here is CASSPSYNSYEQYV. The CDR3 DNA follows: TGTGCCAGCTCACCCTCTTACAACTCCTACGAGCAGTACGTC.

This sequence joins TRBV12-3 or TRBV12-4 and TRBJ2-6, with D hard to call. V lost 6 bases and J lost 0, with 9 bases in between. There are 15 residues in the CDR3. In nucleotides, the CDR3 is TGTGCCAGCAGCATCACCCTCTCTGGGGCCAACGTCCTGACTTTC. Translated: CASSITLSGANVLTF.

The chain is built from TRBV12-3 or TRBV12-4 and TRBJ1-5, with D perhaps matching TRBD1 (5 bases). CDR3 length: 16 residues. The V gene lost 5 bases and the J gene lost 1 base, with 15 bases spanning the gap. This CDR3 reads CASSPREGRSNQPQHF. In DNA, the CDR3 is TGTGCCAGCAGTCCCAGGGAAGGCCGAAGCAATCAGCCCCAGCATTTT.

The V call is TRBV3-1, the J call TRBJ1-5; weak D call: TRBD1 (6 bases). Trimming cost V 4 bases and J 4 bases, with 20 bases left between them. Germline CDR1 and CDR2: LGHDT and YNNKEL (reference sequence). The CDR3 runs to 17 residues. The DNA for the CDR3 is TGTGCCAGCAGCCCCGCGGGGACACGGTTCGGGAATCAGCCCCAGCATTTT. The encoded protein is CASSPAGTRFGNQPQHF.

V and J are TRBV3-1 and TRBJ2-5; 7 nucleotides match TRBD2. This CDR3 comprises 13 residues. The germline V gene encodes CDR1 LGHDT and CDR2 YNNKEL (reference sequence). The trim removed 8 bases at V and 5 bases at J, leaving 8 bases unmatched. This CDR3 reads CASGGVGWETQYF. CDR3 sequence (DNA): TGTGCCAGCGGGGGGGTCGGATGGGAGACCCAGTACTTC.

This chain uses TRBV6-6 with TRBJ2-3; D perhaps matches TRBD1 (6 bases). This CDR3 spans 14 amino acids. Germline V CDR1 and CDR2: MNHNY, SVGAGI (reference sequence). Trimming shortened V by 10 bases and J by 1 base, and 15 bases separated the two germline ends. DNA of the CDR3: TGTGCCACCCAACAGGCAGGGGGCACAGATACGCAGTATTTT. Residues: CATQQAGGTDTQYF.

This chain connects TRBV7-9 to TRBJ2-1, with 7 bases that match TRBD2. Trimming at V came to 3 bases and at J to 9 bases, leaving 5 bases not matched to a gene. Germline V lookup: CDR1 SEHNR, CDR2 FQNEAQ (reference sequence). CDR3 length: 13 residues. CDR3: CASSFRGDGEQFF. In DNA, the CDR3 is TGTGCCAGCAGCTTCCGGGGGGACGGTGAGCAGTTCTTC. Complete variable domain (other parts from reference TRBV7-9 and TRBJ2-1): DTGVSQNPRHKITKRGQNVTFRCDPISEHNRLYWYRQTLGQGPEFLTYFQNEAQLEKSRLLSDRFSAERPKGSFSTLEIQRTEQGDSAMYLCASSFRGDGEQFFGPGTRLTVL.

This chain joins TRBV29-1 and TRBJ2-3, with TRBD1 identical over 8 bases. This CDR3 has 15 residues. CDR1 SQVTM and CDR2 ANQGSEA come from the germline V gene. Losses at the gene ends were 6 bases for V and 4 bases for J; bases not matched to a gene: 12. The CDR3 loop is CSVLSRRQGPDTQYF. Here the CDR3 DNA reads TGCAGCGTCCTAAGTAGGAGACAGGGGCCAGATACGCAGTATTTT.

The genes are TRBV20-1 and TRBJ2-7; D unclear. Germline V lookup: CDR1 DFQATT, CDR2 SNEGSKA (reference sequence). The CDR3 length is 14 residues. V was pared by 3 bases and J by 3 bases, with 15 bases between. This CDR3 reads CSASRQERFYEQYF. The CDR3 coding sequence is TGCAGTGCTAGTAGGCAGGAAAGATTCTACGAGCAGTACTTC.

The V gene is TRBV4-1, the J gene TRBJ2-2, with TRBD2 as a possible D gene (5 bases). The CDR3 has 15 amino acids. Trimming took off 5 bases at V and 4 bases at J, with 14 bases between the two ends. Germline CDR1 is MGHRA and CDR2 is YSYEKL. The CDR3 is CASSFPGSATGELFF. CDR3 nucleotide sequence: TGCGCCAGCAGCTTTCCGGGAAGCGCCACCGGGGAGCTGTTTTTT.

The rearrangement links TRBV3-1 to TRBJ2-1; the D gene could be TRBD1 or TRBD2 (5 bases each). CDR1 is LGHDT and CDR2 is YNNKEL in the germline V gene (reference sequence). V gave up 4 bases and J gave up 2 bases, with 15 bases separating them. The CDR3 spans 16 residues. The CDR3, as DNA: TGTGCCAGCAGCCCCTCAGGGAGACCTCCCTACAATGAGCAGTTCTTC. This codes for CASSPSGRPPYNEQFF.

V is TRBV11-2 and J is TRBJ2-7, with D perhaps TRBD2 (5 bases). Germline-derived CDR1 and CDR2 are SGHAT and FQNNGV. CDR3 length: 17 residues. V dropped 1 base and J dropped 6 bases, with 22 bases sitting between them. The CDR3 DNA is TGTGCCAGCAGCTTAGTAGTCTTCACGGGGATGGCCCGCGAGCAGTACTTC. Amino acid sequence: CASSLVVFTGMAREQYF.

This clonotype was counted once. V and J are TRBV25-1 and TRBJ1-2; D might be TRBD1 (5 bases). The germline V gene has CDR1 MGHDK and CDR2 SYGVNS. The CDR3 loop spans 14 amino acids. Trimming removed 2 bases at V and 7 bases at J, with 14 bases between. In nucleotides, the CDR3 is TGTGCCAGCAGTGAACCCCTGGGGGTTGGTGGCTACACCTTC. It codes for CASSEPLGVGGYTF.

This clonotype occurred a few times. The chain joins TRBV7-6 to TRBJ2-7, with 9 bases aligning to TRBD1. V dropped 3 bases and J dropped 5; count of bases not matched to a gene: 2. CDR1 is SGHVS and CDR2 is FNYEAQ in the germline V gene. The CDR3 sequence is 13 residues long. The DNA of the CDR3 is TGTGCCAGCAGCTTGGGACAGGGCCACGAGCAGTACTTC. Protein sequence: CASSLGQGHEQYF.

The rearrangement uses TRBV29-1 and TRBJ1-1, with D possibly matching TRBD1 (5 bases). Germline V gives CDR1 SQVTM, CDR2 ANQGSEA. V was shortened by 1 base and J by 4 bases, with 10 bases between the two germline ends. The CDR3 is 13 amino acids. In DNA, the CDR3 is TGCAGCGTTGAAGGGGCAGGGATCACTGAAGCTTTCTTT. It yields the protein CSVEGAGITEAFF. The full variable domain, in which reference TRBV29-1 and TRBJ1-1 provide the parts outside the CDR3, is SAVISQKPSRDICQRGTSLTIQCQVDSQVTMMFWYRQQPGQSLTLIATANQGSEATYESGFVIDKFPISRPNLTFSTLTVSNMSPEDSSIYLCSVEGAGITEAFFGQGTRLTVV.

V usage is TRBV11-1 and J usage is TRBJ2-5, with TRBD1 matching 9 bases. Trimming cost V 5 bases and J 8 bases; bases outside gene matches: 9. The CDR3 contains 14 residues. Germline loops: CDR1 SGHAT, CDR2 FQDESV (reference sequence). The CDR3, as DNA: TGTGCCAGCAGCCCACCTCGAACAGGGGGCACCCAGTACTTC. Protein: CASSPPRTGGTQYF.